A single sample is the source of the 15 T cell receptor beta chains below, sequenced in a study of lymphopenia after photon versus proton radiotherapy. Some clones are missing from TCRdb's copy, which holds only in-frame ones; the method was immunoSEQ multiplex PCR. The table lists some 30,000 clones, roughly 90% of them singletons. The source was peripheral blood, collected from a patient treated with proton-based radiotherapy. These receptors originate from a woman between 55 and 75 years old with cholangiocarcinoma. Some clones in this sample may be carry-over from other donors' samples.

The chain recombines TRBV25-1 with TRBJ2-1, with D uncertain. Per the germline V gene, CDR1 is MGHDK and CDR2 is SYGVNS. The CDR3 is made up of 13 amino acids. With 6 bases removed from V and 1 base from J, the gap between germline ends came to 7 bases. The DNA of the CDR3 is TGTGCCAGCAGGGGGAATTCCTACAATGAGCAGTTCTTC. This gives the protein CASRGNSYNEQFF.

J is TRBJ2-7 and V is TRBV29-1; maybe TRBD1 (6 bases). The CDR3 has 15 residues. Trimming cost V 6 bases and J 4 bases, with 22 bases left between them. The germline V gene encodes CDR1 SQVTM and CDR2 ANQGSEA. The CDR3, as DNA: TGCAGCGTCCCCACTTTGGGACATAGGGGTTACGAGCAGTACTTC. Its protein product is CSVPTLGHRGYEQYF.

This chain joins TRBV5-1 and TRBJ2-1; perhaps D is TRBD1 or TRBD2 (5 bases each). This CDR3 comprises 13 residues. The germline V gene has CDR1 SGHRS and CDR2 YFSETQ. Trimming shortened V by 4 bases and J by 7 bases, and 12 bases separated the two germline ends. This chain's CDR3 is CASSGDRTNEQFF. Written as DNA, the CDR3 is TGCGCCAGCAGCGGGGACCGTACGAATGAGCAGTTCTTC.

The chain links TRBV5-6 to TRBJ1-1; no clear D. The CDR3 length is 11 residues. Germline V gene data show CDR1 as SGHDT and CDR2 as YYEEEE. The V end lost 2 bases, the J end lost 4 bases, and 3 bases lay between the germline ends. This chain's CDR3 is CASSFSTEAFF. The CDR3 DNA follows: TGTGCCAGCAGCTTTAGCACTGAAGCTTTCTTT.

The chain uses TRBV7-8 and TRBJ1-4; 7 bases line up with TRBD1. The V and J ends lost 3 bases and 6 bases, in that order; junction bases with no gene match: 7. This CDR3 contains 15 residues. The germline gives CDR1 SGHVS, CDR2 FQNEAQ. The CDR3 spells CASSLQTGLYEKLFF. CDR3 bases: TGTGCCAGCAGCTTGCAGACAGGGTTATATGAAAAACTGTTTTTT.

J is TRBJ2-1 and V is TRBV11-3; 11 positions agree with TRBD2. The V and J ends lost 4 bases and 3 bases, in that order; junction bases with no gene match: 2. Germline values: CDR1 SGHNT, CDR2 YENEEA. This CDR3 is built from 15 residues. The chain's CDR3 is CASSSGTSGYNEQFF. CDR3 DNA sequence: TGTGCCAGCAGCTCCGGGACTAGCGGCTACAATGAGCAGTTCTTC.

Only one count was recorded for this clone. V usage is TRBV5-1 and J usage is TRBJ2-1; D might be TRBD2 (6 bases). The CDR3 consists of 15 residues. CDR1 is SGHRS and CDR2 is YFSETQ in the germline V gene. Trimming removed 4 bases at V and 8 bases at J, with 19 bases between. CDR3 in amino acids: CASSTDRVPSDEQFF. Written as DNA, the CDR3 is TGCGCCAGCAGCACAGACCGGGTACCTAGCGATGAGCAGTTCTTC. Full variable domain (missing parts from reference TRBV5-1 and TRBJ2-1): KAGVTQTPRYLIKTRGQQVTLSCSPISGHRSVSWYQQTPGQGLQFLFEYFSETQRNKGNFPGRFSGRQFSNSRSEMNVSTLELGDSALYLCASSTDRVPSDEQFFGPGTRLTVL.

This clone was seen a few times. The J gene is TRBJ2-3, the V gene TRBV14; 8 nucleotides match TRBD2. Germline values: CDR1 SGHDN, CDR2 FVKESK. This CDR3 has 11 residues. V gave up 9 bases and J gave up 6 bases; unmatched junction bases: 2. CDR3 nucleotides: TGTGCCAGTCAGCGGGGGGATACGCAGTATTTT. Translation gives CASQRGDTQYF.

The J gene is TRBJ2-5, the V gene TRBV7-2; a possible D gene is TRBD2 (5 bases). Trimming stripped 0 bases from V and 4 bases from J, with 6 bases between. This CDR3 contains 13 residues. Germline-derived CDR1 and CDR2 are SGHTA and FQGNSA. In nucleotides, the CDR3 is TGTGCCAGCAGCTTAGCCGGGATAGAGACCCAGTACTTC. This gives the protein CASSLAGIETQYF.

The rearrangement joins TRBV15 to TRBJ2-7, with no clear D. Trimming removed 0 bases from V and 2 bases from J, with 8 bases in between. The CDR3 length is 14 residues. CDR1 and CDR2 from the germline V gene are LNHNV and YYDKDF (reference sequence). CDR3 loop: CATSRDVKTYEQYF. The DNA of the CDR3 is TGTGCCACCAGCAGAGACGTTAAAACCTACGAGCAGTACTTC.

The CDR3 loop is CASSIPDRAGYTF. CDR3 nucleotide sequence: TGTGCCAGTAGTATACCGGACAGGGCTGGCTACACCTTC. V gene TRBV19 combines with J gene TRBJ1-2; the match to TRBD1 covers 8 bases. Germline V gene sequence: CDR1 LNHDA, CDR2 SQIVND (reference sequence). V was pared by 2 bases and J by 7 bases, with 3 bases of the junction left unmatched. The CDR3 loop spans 13 amino acids.

This rearrangement joins TRBV6-1 to TRBJ1-1; no reliable D call. The germline CDR1 and CDR2 sequences are MNHNS and SASEGT. The CDR3 consists of 12 residues. V gave up 2 bases and J gave up 0 bases, with 1 base separating them. The CDR3 DNA follows: TGTGCCAGCAGTGAAATGAACACTGAAGCTTTCTTT. Its protein product is CASSEMNTEAFF.

The chain recombines TRBV5-1 with TRBJ1-1; D remains ambiguous. The V gene lost 6 bases and the J gene lost 3 bases, with 15 bases spanning the gap. CDR1 is SGHRS, CDR2 YFSETQ, per germline. This CDR3 spans 14 amino acids. CDR3 sequence: CASKPMTGDTEAFF. The CDR3 bases are TGCGCCAGCAAGCCGATGACTGGGGACACTGAAGCTTTCTTT.

The rearrangement joins TRBV6-6 to TRBJ2-2; D may be TRBD2 (7 bases). The CDR3 consists of 13 residues. Germline CDR1 and CDR2: MNHNY and SVGAGI (reference sequence). V was shortened by 2 bases and J by 15 bases, with 16 bases between the two germline ends. CDR3 bases: TGTGCCAGCAGTTACCCGGACAGCGGGGCGGTGTTTTTT. Protein: CASSYPDSGAVFF.

This clone was picked up a small number of times. The chain is built from TRBV4-1 and TRBJ1-3, with D unresolved. This CDR3 is built from 12 residues. Trimming shortened V by 5 bases and J by 16 bases, and 18 bases separated the two germline ends. Germline V gene sequence: CDR1 MGHRA, CDR2 YSYEKL. CDR3 sequence (DNA): TGCGCCAGCAGCAGCCGTCCCGACCATATGTATTTT. Protein: CASSSRPDHMYF.